The entry below gives a single TCR beta chain sequence along with its context. What it binds is not known. TCRdb's table, derived via immunoSEQ multiplex PCR, lists solely in-frame clones and lacks some. The sample has roughly 55,000 clones; about 85% are singletons. This specimen belongs to a study of PD-1 blockade in classical Hodgkin lymphoma. The study's findings and limits: Diversity in CD4+ TCRs, unlike that measured in CD8+ TCRs, had risen significantly by C4D1. Those starting nivolumab under 1 year post-ASCT were excluded.

Patients all relapsed after autologous stem cell transplantation, and there was variation in brentuximab vedotin exposure. The CDR3 has 16 amino acids. Between the trimmed V and J ends, which lost 5 bases and 0 bases, there was a span of 15 bases. The germline V gene has CDR1 SGHTA and CDR2 FQGNSA. The chain couples TRBV7-2 to TRBJ2-3, with D tentatively TRBD2 (7 bases). The clonotype was recovered from a human donor with classical Hodgkin lymphoma. The sample here was peripheral blood mononuclear cells (PBMCs), taken at baseline. The CDR3 sequence is CASSKRGATSTDTQYF. DNA of the CDR3: TGTGCCAGCAGCAAACGGGGGGCCACTAGCACAGATACGCAGTATTTT. The whole variable domain, filled in from reference TRBV7-2 and TRBJ2-3, reads GAGVSQSPSNKVTEKGKDVELRCDPISGHTALYWYRQSLGQGLEFLIYFQGNSAPDKSGLPSDRFSAERTGGSVSTLTIQRTQQEDSAVYLCASSKRGATSTDTQYFGPGTRLTVL.